A single sample is the source of the 14 T cell receptor beta chains below, sequenced in a study of beta chain features in type 1 diabetes. The study, taken as a whole, reports: TCRB CDR3s were moderately but significantly shorter in Type 1 diabetes patients in all four CD4+ subsets.

These receptors' targets are unknown. Every isolated RNA sample was fully reverse transcribed, so sequencing captured expressed TCRB transcripts. Sequencing used immunoSEQ multiplex PCR; TCRdb keeps in-frame clones, though not all of them. The data show approximately 140,000 clones, roughly 10% seen once. Sequencing was carried out using central memory CD4+ T cells from blood. These receptors were collected from a young man with type 1 diabetes.

This clone has only a few counts. The chain recombines TRBV4-2 with TRBJ1-2, with 7 bases fitting TRBD1. Losses at the gene ends were 3 bases for V and 3 bases for J; bases not matched to a gene: 4. CDR3 size: 14 residues. Germline assignment: CDR1 LGHNA and CDR2 YNFKEQ. In nucleotides, the CDR3 is TGTGCCAGCAGCCACAGCGGACAGGACTATGGCTACACCTTC. Amino acid sequence: CASSHSGQDYGYTF.

The chain carries TRBV5-4 and TRBJ2-5; the D is unclear. The CDR3 consists of 13 residues. Looked up from germline, CDR1 is SGHNT and CDR2 is YYREEE (reference sequence). With 2 bases removed from V and 4 bases from J, the gap between germline ends came to 9 bases. CDR3 region: CASSLFPLETQYF. CDR3 DNA: TGTGCCAGCAGCTTATTTCCTTTAGAGACCCAGTACTTC.

The genes are TRBV21-1 and TRBJ2-5; no check of the table's D call, TRBD2, against the DNA was made. TRBV21-1 is listed as a pseudogene. The CDR3 sequence is 14 residues long. CDR3 amino acids: CASTLRGAGETQYF. CDR3 DNA: TGTGCCAGCACCTTGCGGGGGGCCGGGGAGACCCAGTACTTC.

The chain couples TRBV5-4 to TRBJ2-3; possible D gene TRBD2, 5 bases. The germline V gene has CDR1 SGHNT and CDR2 YYREEE (reference sequence). This CDR3 is 12 amino acids long. Trimming stripped 0 bases from V and 10 bases from J, with 9 bases between. The CDR3 protein is CASSLEPGAQYF. DNA of the CDR3: TGTGCCAGCAGCTTGGAGCCCGGGGCGCAGTATTTT.

The chain carries TRBV4-1 and TRBJ1-2, with D possibly matching TRBD1 (5 bases). In germline, CDR1 is MGHRA, CDR2 YSYEKL. Trimming took off 0 bases at V and 8 bases at J, with 19 bases between the two ends. This CDR3 is built from 16 residues. The CDR3 coding sequence is TGCGCCAGCAGCCAAGATTACCCCGATATGAAGGGGGGCTACACCTTC. Translated: CASSQDYPDMKGGYTF.

This clone occurred a few times. The DNA for the CDR3 is TGTGCCAGCAGCTTAGCTCTAGCGGGAACCTACAATGAGCAGTTCTTC. It yields the protein CASSLALAGTYNEQFF. The chain combines TRBV4-2 with TRBJ2-1, with 9 bases identical to TRBD2. Looked up from germline, CDR1 is LGHNA and CDR2 is YNFKEQ. The CDR3 extends over 16 amino acids. The V segment lost 5 bases and the J segment 2 bases; nucleotides outside the gene matches: 7.

This clone has more than one count but fewer than ten. The chain combines TRBV11-1 with TRBJ1-1; 9 nucleotides agree with TRBD1. Losses at the gene ends were 4 bases for V and 3 bases for J; bases not matched to a gene: 3. The CDR3 consists of 14 residues. Germline CDR1 and CDR2: SGHAT and FQDESV (reference sequence). CDR3 loop: CASSSGQGDTEAFF. In DNA form, the CDR3 reads TGTGCCAGCAGCTCGGGACAGGGAGACACTGAAGCTTTCTTT. Based on the CDR3 plus reference TRBV11-1 and TRBJ1-1, the full variable domain is EAEVAQSPRYKITEKSQAVAFWCDPISGHATLYWYRQILGQGPELLVQFQDESVVDDSQLPKDRFSAERLKGVDSTLKIQPAELGDSAMYLCASSSGQGDTEAFFGQGTRLTVV.

CDR3 nucleotides: TGTGCCAGCAGCCAGACAGGGAAGAAGACCCAGTACTTC. Translating gives CASSQTGKKTQYF. The chain is built from TRBV7-6 and TRBJ2-5; 7 nucleotides agree with TRBD1. This CDR3 contains 13 residues. With 5 bases clipped from V and 6 bases from J, the junction kept 6 bases outside the gene matches. CDR1 is SGHVS, CDR2 FNYEAQ, per germline.

This sequence joins TRBV6-1 and TRBJ2-4, with 10 nucleotides matching TRBD1. This CDR3 has 18 residues. CDR1 is MNHNS and CDR2 is SASEGT in the germline V gene. Losses at the gene ends were 0 bases for V and 5 bases for J; bases not matched to a gene: 10. The CDR3 loop is CASSEAVGTGVFQNIQYF. The DNA for the CDR3 is TGTGCCAGCAGTGAAGCTGTCGGGACAGGGGTTTTCCAAAACATTCAGTACTTC.

The sample holds a few counts of this clone. The genes are TRBV30 and TRBJ2-3; D is unclear. The CDR3 loop spans 11 amino acids. The V end lost 2 bases, the J end lost 9 bases, and 9 bases lay between the germline ends. CDR1 and CDR2 from the germline V gene are GTSNPN and SVGIG (reference sequence). The CDR3 region is CAWSISKTQYF. CDR3 DNA sequence: TGTGCCTGGAGTATCAGTAAAACGCAGTATTTT.

The chain combines TRBV29-1 with TRBJ1-2; 7 bases map to TRBD1. The CDR3 is 13 amino acids. J was trimmed by 8 bases and V by 1 base; bases with no gene match: 7. Germline assignment: CDR1 SQVTM and CDR2 ANQGSEA. The CDR3 DNA is TGCAGCGTTGAAGGGGACAGTACTAGCGGCTACACCTTC. Its translation: CSVEGDSTSGYTF.

In its sample, this clone was seen many times. CDR3 DNA sequence: TGTGCCAGCGGATCGAACAGGGGGATCGAGGGCTACACCTTC. Translated: CASGSNRGIEGYTF. The V and J genes are TRBV7-2 and TRBJ1-2, with 8 bases matching TRBD1. CDR1 is SGHTA and CDR2 is FQGNSA in the germline V gene. Trimming at V came to 8 bases and at J to 8 bases, leaving 13 bases not matched to a gene. This CDR3 has 14 residues.

In this sample, this clone turned up many times. The V gene is TRBV29-1, the J gene TRBJ2-5; D not resolved. V shed 7 bases and J shed 5 bases, with 11 bases lying between them. Germline CDR1 is SQVTM and CDR2 is ANQGSEA. The CDR3 extends over 11 amino acids. CDR3 DNA sequence: TGCAGCGGACTCGTTTACGAGACCCAGTACTTC. It is translated as CSGLVYETQYF.

This clone has just a few counts. This sequence joins TRBV7-3 and TRBJ1-1, with 8 bases fitting TRBD1. Germline-derived CDR1 and CDR2 are SGHTA and FQGTGA. The ends lost 5 bases at V and 4 bases at J; junction bases unmatched: 6. There are 14 residues in the CDR3. CDR3 DNA sequence: TGTGCCAGCAGCACAACAGGGGGTCGCACTGAAGCTTTCTTT. Amino acids: CASSTTGGRTEAFF.